The clone carrying this T cell receptor (beta chain) was counted ten times or more. This sample stems from a study of T cells in Graves' hyperthyroidism and ophthalmopathy. Germline V gene data show CDR1 as MGHRA and CDR2 as YSYEKL. This CDR3 region has 16 residues. V was shortened by 1 base and J by 5 bases, with 15 bases between the two germline ends. Amplified TCR beta CDR3 regions came from RNA transcripts. First-round RT-PCR targeting the TCR CDR3 was performed with the HTBI primer set. TCRdb re-called the multiplex PCR reads through MiXCR, storing one row per CDR3 protein. The sample lists roughly 400,000 distinct CDR3 sequences; roughly 14% were seen once.

The gene calls are TRBV4-1 and TRBJ2-1; unclear D gene. Sequenced sample: blood. The clonotype comes from a woman aged 18-29 years with Graves' hyperthyroidism that later progressed to Graves' ophthalmopathy. CDR3 nucleotide sequence: TGCGCCAGCAGCCAAGTCAGTAGTCGGTTGAACAATGAGCAGTTCTTC. This encodes CASSQVSSRLNNEQFF.